This T cell receptor beta chain was identified during a study of metastatic and nonmetastatic thyroid tumors. Across the whole study: Malignant and benign thyroid patients had repertoires compared in peripheral blood and tumor or nodule tissue. Study observations and caveats: Reportedly, malignant thyroid tumors had significantly higher TCR beta diversity than benign nodules, in blood and tumor.

TCRdb recomputed clones from the PCR reads via MiXCR. This table holds some 25,000 clones, around a fifth found once. Thyroid surgery had not been preceded by any treatment in any patient. This clone was found many times. Its target is not known. Germline lookup yields CDR1 SGDLS and CDR2 YYNGEE. The CDR3 has 15 amino acids. Trimming removed 0 bases at V and 1 base at J, with 8 bases between. Sequencing was carried out using blood. The sequence came from a male donor with papillary thyroid cancer or a benign thyroid nodule (not recorded which). Some clones in this sample may be carry-over from other donors' samples. The chain has TRBV9 and TRBJ2-1; TRBD2 might be the D (5 bases). The CDR3 region has the DNA TGTGCCAGCAGCGTAGCTACTAGGTCCTACAATGAGCAGTTCTTC. Amino acid sequence: CASSVATRSYNEQFF.